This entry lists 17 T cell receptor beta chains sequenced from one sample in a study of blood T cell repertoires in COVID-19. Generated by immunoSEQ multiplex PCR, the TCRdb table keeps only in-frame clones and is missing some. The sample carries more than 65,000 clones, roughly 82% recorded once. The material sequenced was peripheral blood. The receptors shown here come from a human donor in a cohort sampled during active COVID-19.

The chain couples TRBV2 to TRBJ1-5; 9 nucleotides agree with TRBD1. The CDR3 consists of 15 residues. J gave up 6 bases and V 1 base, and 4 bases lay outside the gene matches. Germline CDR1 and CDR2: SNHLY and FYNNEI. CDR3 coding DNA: TGTGCCAGCAGTGAAGAACAGGGGGCTTTTCAGCCCCAGCATTTT. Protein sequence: CASSEEQGAFQPQHF.

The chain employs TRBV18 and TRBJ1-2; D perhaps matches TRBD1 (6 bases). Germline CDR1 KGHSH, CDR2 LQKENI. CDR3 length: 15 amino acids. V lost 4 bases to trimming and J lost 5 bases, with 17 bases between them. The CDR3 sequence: CASSLTYRDGYGYTF. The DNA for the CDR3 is TGTGCCAGCTCACTCACCTACAGGGATGGGTATGGCTACACCTTC.

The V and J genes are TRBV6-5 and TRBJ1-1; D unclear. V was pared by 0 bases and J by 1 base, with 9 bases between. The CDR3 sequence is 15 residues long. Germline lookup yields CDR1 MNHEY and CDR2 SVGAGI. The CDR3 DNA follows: TGTGCCAGCAGTTACTCAAGTATGCGGAACACTGAAGCTTTCTTT. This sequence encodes CASSYSSMRNTEAFF.

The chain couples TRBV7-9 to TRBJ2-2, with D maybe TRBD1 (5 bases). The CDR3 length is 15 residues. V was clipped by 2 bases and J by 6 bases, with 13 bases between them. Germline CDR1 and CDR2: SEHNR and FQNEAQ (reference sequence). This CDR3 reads CASSLQLTGPGELFF. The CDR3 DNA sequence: TGTGCCAGCAGCTTACAACTAACAGGCCCCGGGGAGCTGTTTTTT.

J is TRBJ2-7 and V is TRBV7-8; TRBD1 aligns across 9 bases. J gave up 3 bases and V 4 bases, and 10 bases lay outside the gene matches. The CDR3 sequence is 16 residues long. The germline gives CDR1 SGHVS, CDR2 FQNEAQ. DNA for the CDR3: TGTGCCAGCAGCTCTCCCCGACAGGGGGGGGGCTACGAGCAGTACTTC. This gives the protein CASSSPRQGGGYEQYF.

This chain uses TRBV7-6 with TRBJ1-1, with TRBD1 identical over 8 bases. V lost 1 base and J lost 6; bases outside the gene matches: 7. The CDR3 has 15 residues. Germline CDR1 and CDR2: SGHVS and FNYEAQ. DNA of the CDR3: TGTGCCAGCAGCTTAGGCCAGGGGGCCCTATCTGAAGCTTTCTTT. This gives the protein CASSLGQGALSEAFF.

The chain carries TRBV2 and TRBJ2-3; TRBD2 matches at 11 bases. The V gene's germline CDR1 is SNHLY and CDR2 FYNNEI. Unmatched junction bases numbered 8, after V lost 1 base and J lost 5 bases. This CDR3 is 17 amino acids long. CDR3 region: CASSEEGVAGGVDTQYF. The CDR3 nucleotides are TGTGCCAGCAGTGAAGAAGGAGTAGCGGGGGGGGTAGATACGCAGTATTTT.

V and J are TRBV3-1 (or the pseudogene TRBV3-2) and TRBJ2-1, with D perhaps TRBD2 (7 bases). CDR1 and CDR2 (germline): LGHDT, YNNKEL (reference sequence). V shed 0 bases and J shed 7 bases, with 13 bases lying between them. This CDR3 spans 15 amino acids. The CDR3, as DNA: TGTGCCAGCAGCCAAGATGCAGGGAGGGGGAATGAGCAGTTCTTC. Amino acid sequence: CASSQDAGRGNEQFF.

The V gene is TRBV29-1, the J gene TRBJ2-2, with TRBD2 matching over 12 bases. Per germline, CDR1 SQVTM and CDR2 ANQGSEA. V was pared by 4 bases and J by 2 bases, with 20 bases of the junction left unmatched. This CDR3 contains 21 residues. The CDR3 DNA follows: TGCAGCGTTGGGTCGGACTTAGGGGGGGTACTAGCGGGAGGTAACACCGGGGAGCTGTTTTTT. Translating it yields CSVGSDLGGVLAGGNTGELFF.

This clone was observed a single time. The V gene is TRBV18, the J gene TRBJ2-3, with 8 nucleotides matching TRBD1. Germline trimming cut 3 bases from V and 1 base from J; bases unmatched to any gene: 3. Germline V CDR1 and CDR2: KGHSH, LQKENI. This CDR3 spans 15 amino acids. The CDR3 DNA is TGTGCCAGCTCACCGGGACAGGCTGGCACAGATACGCAGTATTTT. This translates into CASSPGQAGTDTQYF.

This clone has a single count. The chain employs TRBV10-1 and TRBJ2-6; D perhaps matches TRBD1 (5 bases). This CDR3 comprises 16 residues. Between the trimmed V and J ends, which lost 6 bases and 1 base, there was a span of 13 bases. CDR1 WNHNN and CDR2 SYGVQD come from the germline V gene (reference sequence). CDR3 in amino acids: CASRIRGVSGANVLTF. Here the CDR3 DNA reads TGCGCCAGCAGAATAAGGGGTGTATCTGGGGCCAACGTCCTGACTTTC.

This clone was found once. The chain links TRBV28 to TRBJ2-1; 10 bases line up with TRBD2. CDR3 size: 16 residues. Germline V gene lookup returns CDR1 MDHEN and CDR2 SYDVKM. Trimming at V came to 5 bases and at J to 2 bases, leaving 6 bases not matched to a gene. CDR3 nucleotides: TGTGCCAGCAGTCCCGCTACTAGCGGGACCTACAATGAGCAGTTCTTC. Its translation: CASSPATSGTYNEQFF.

This chain's CDR3 is CASSQTFRGNTEAFF. CDR3 bases: TGTGCCAGCAGTCAGACCTTTAGGGGGAACACTGAAGCTTTCTTT. The V and J genes are TRBV6-5 and TRBJ1-1; a possible D gene is TRBD1 (5 bases). The CDR3 consists of 15 residues. Per germline, CDR1 MNHEY and CDR2 SVGAGI. Trimming pared 5 bases from V and 1 base from J, leaving 14 bases between.

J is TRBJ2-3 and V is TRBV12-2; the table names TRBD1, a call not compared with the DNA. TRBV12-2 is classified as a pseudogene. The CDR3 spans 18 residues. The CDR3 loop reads CASRYPRGLVATPDTQYF. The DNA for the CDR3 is TGTGCAAGTCGCTACCCGAGGGGGCTAGTGGCAACCCCAGATACGCAGTATTTT.

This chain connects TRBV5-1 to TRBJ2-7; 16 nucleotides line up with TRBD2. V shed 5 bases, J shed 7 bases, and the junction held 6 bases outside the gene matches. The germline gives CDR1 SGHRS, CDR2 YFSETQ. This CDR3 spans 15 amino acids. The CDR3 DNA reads TGCGCCAGCAGTCAGGGACTAGCGGGAGGGGAAGAGCAGTACTTC. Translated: CASSQGLAGGEEQYF.

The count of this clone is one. This CDR3 is CASSPPSAEIGTSYEQYF. CDR3 in DNA: TGTGCCAGCTCACCACCTAGCGCGGAGATCGGCACCTCCTACGAGCAGTACTTC. The rearrangement uses TRBV18 and TRBJ2-7; a possible D gene is TRBD2 (5 bases). The CDR3 sequence is 18 residues long. Trimming stripped 0 bases from V and 0 bases from J, with 18 bases between. The germline CDR1 and CDR2 sequences are KGHSH and LQKENI.

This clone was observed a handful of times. The CDR3 DNA sequence: TGTGCCAGCAGTTCGGGCGGGGGGGCCCACAATCAGCCCCAGCATTTT. Translating it yields CASSSGGGAHNQPQHF. The chain uses TRBV6-6 and TRBJ1-5; weak D call: TRBD1 (6 bases). The V end lost 4 bases, the J end lost 3 bases, and 16 bases lay between the germline ends. CDR1 and CDR2 (germline): MNHNY, SVGAGI (reference sequence). The CDR3 has 16 residues.